The 15 T cell receptor beta chains below all came from one sample that was sequenced in a study of T-cell reconstitution after alpha-beta-depleted transplantation in children. Preparation of the TCRbeta library was carried out with unique molecular identifiers. Each CDR3 protein is one row after TCRdb ran MiXCR on the PCR reads. The sample contains about 980,000 distinct CDR3 sequences, roughly 29% of which appear only once. Sample: PBMCs, mostly from graft donor cells, taken 360 days after TCRalphabeta/CD19-depleted stem cell transplant. These receptors were obtained from a boy less than two years old who had a stem cell transplant for SCID, so the T cells may come from the graft donor.

The chain's CDR3 is CAIRGGDASRIADTQYF. DNA of the CDR3: TGTGCCATCAGGGGGGGGGACGCGTCCAGAATCGCAGATACGCAGTATTTT. The V gene is TRBV10-3, the J gene TRBJ2-3; TRBD2 matches at 7 bases. The length of the CDR3 is 17 residues. CDR1 and CDR2 from the germline V gene are ENHRY and SYGVKD. Trimming at V came to 6 bases and at J to 4 bases, leaving 16 bases not matched to a gene.

V and J are TRBV5-1 and TRBJ2-7, with a tentative D call TRBD2 (6 bases). The V and J ends lost 3 bases and 2 bases respectively, with 12 bases between them. Germline V gene lookup returns CDR1 SGHRS and CDR2 YFSETQ. The CDR3 length is 14 residues. CDR3 loop: CASSSDYQAYEQYF. Written as DNA, the CDR3 is TGCGCCAGCAGCTCGGACTACCAAGCCTACGAGCAGTACTTC.

The V and J genes are TRBV4-2 and TRBJ2-7, with a possible D match to TRBD2 (6 bases). CDR1 and CDR2 from the germline V gene are LGHNA and YNFKEQ. The CDR3 covers 16 residues. The V and J ends lost 0 bases and 5 bases respectively, with 17 bases between them. CDR3 DNA sequence: TGTGCCAGCAGCCAAGATTCTTATCCGGGGGTCAACGAGCAGTACTTC. Translated: CASSQDSYPGVNEQYF.

This clonotype was picked up many times. This chain links TRBV20-1 with TRBJ2-2; TRBD2 matches 11 bases. Germline V gives CDR1 DFQATT, CDR2 SNEGSKA (reference sequence). With V trimmed by 6 bases and J by 4 bases, 4 bases remained unmatched. This CDR3 spans 14 amino acids. The CDR3 coding sequence is TGCAGTGCCCGTAGCGGGGGGGCCACCGGGGAGCTGTTTTTT. This sequence encodes CSARSGGATGELFF.

This clonotype was seen a handful of times. The gene calls are TRBV24-1 and TRBJ2-1; D uncertain. Germline lookup yields CDR1 KGHDR and CDR2 SFDVKD. This CDR3 region has 13 residues. With 4 bases removed from V and 6 bases from J, the gap between germline ends came to 9 bases. The CDR3 protein is CATSEGWGNEQFF. DNA for the CDR3: TGTGCCACCAGTGAAGGGTGGGGCAATGAGCAGTTCTTC.

The chain uses TRBV4-2 and TRBJ2-6, with D possibly matching TRBD1 (5 bases). Germline V lookup: CDR1 LGHNA, CDR2 YNFKEQ. The CDR3 sequence is 16 residues long. V lost 4 bases and J 3 bases, leaving 13 bases between the germline ends. CDR3 loop: CASSRMDMIGANVLTF. CDR3 bases: TGTGCCAGCAGCCGGATGGACATGATTGGGGCCAACGTCCTGACTTTC.

The chain links TRBV10-3 to TRBJ2-1; 10 bases are a match to TRBD1. Trimming took 8 bases from V and 6 from J; bases not matched to a gene: 1. Germline CDR1 is ENHRY and CDR2 is SYGVKD. The CDR3 consists of 12 residues. In nucleotides, the CDR3 is TGTGCCATCCGGGACAGGGGCAATGAGCAGTTCTTC. Its translation is CAIRDRGNEQFF.

This clonotype was counted between two and nine times. The gene calls are TRBV5-1 and TRBJ2-5; D might be TRBD1 or TRBD2, each matching 5 bases. CDR1 is SGHRS and CDR2 is YFSETQ in the germline V gene. CDR3 length equals 13 residues. V was cut by 1 base and J by 4 bases, with 8 bases left in between. CDR3 protein: CASSLRGAETQYF. CDR3 nucleotide sequence: TGCGCCAGCAGCTTGCGGGGCGCAGAGACCCAGTACTTC.

This CDR3 reads CASKVPGGYEQYF. The CDR3 region has the DNA TGTGCCAGCAAGGTCCCAGGGGGCTACGAGCAGTACTTC. The chain carries TRBV28 and TRBJ2-7; 7 bases agree with TRBD1. This CDR3 is built from 13 residues. The germline CDR1 and CDR2 sequences are MDHEN and SYDVKM. With 7 bases clipped from V and 3 bases from J, the junction kept 6 bases outside the gene matches.

The chain couples TRBV7-8 to TRBJ1-6, with 9 nucleotides matching TRBD1. The CDR3 covers 14 residues. The V gene's germline CDR1 is SGHVS and CDR2 FQNEAQ. The trim removed 6 bases at V and 14 bases at J, leaving 11 bases unmatched. In DNA form, the CDR3 reads TGTGCCAGCAGTCCCGTGGACAGGGGACAATCCCTCCACTTT. Its translation: CASSPVDRGQSLHF.

The chain is built from TRBV7-9 and TRBJ1-1, with TRBD1 matching over 7 bases. The germline gives CDR1 SEHNR, CDR2 FQNEAQ (reference sequence). V lost 5 bases and J lost 0; bases outside the gene matches: 6. This CDR3 spans 15 amino acids. The CDR3 DNA is TGTGCCAGCAGCGGCAGGGGGGGGATGAACACTGAAGCTTTCTTT. This translates into CASSGRGGMNTEAFF.

The chain links TRBV7-8 to TRBJ2-1, with 10 bases fitting TRBD2. The length of the CDR3 is 16 residues. Germline V gene sequence: CDR1 SGHVS, CDR2 FQNEAQ. Losses at the gene ends were 0 bases for V and 4 bases for J; bases not matched to a gene: 3. The chain's CDR3 is CASSLAGTSAYNEQFF. The DNA of the CDR3 is TGTGCCAGCAGCTTAGCCGGGACTAGCGCGTACAATGAGCAGTTCTTC.

This chain links TRBV12-3 or TRBV12-4 with TRBJ2-3; possibly TRBD1 for D (6 bases). Trimming stripped 4 bases from V and 2 bases from J, with 16 bases between. The CDR3 covers 16 residues. CDR3 amino acids: CASSYAWGPDTDTQYF. The CDR3 DNA is TGTGCCAGCAGTTACGCATGGGGGCCGGACACAGATACGCAGTATTTT.

This clonotype was seen a handful of times. The chain links TRBV5-1 to TRBJ2-3, with no clear D. Germline assignment: CDR1 SGHRS and CDR2 YFSETQ. The CDR3 has 16 amino acids. V shed 1 base and J shed 2 bases, with 14 bases lying between them. In nucleotides, the CDR3 is TGCGCCAGCAGCTTGCCCTCGGGTATCCCCACAGATACGCAGTATTTT. Protein: CASSLPSGIPTDTQYF.

The chain carries TRBV5-5 and TRBJ1-1; D perhaps matches TRBD1 (6 bases). In germline, CDR1 is SGHKS, CDR2 YYEKEE (reference sequence). The CDR3 contains 14 residues. CDR3 nucleotide sequence: TGTGCAACCAACAAGGGGGGCTTAAACACTGAAGCTTTCTTT. The encoded protein is CATNKGGLNTEAFF.